One T cell receptor (beta chain) is described in this entry. After removal of 2 bases from V and 11 bases from J, the junction contained 9 bases not matched to a gene. Germline V lookup: CDR1 MNHNS, CDR2 SASEGT. The CDR3 extends over 14 amino acids. This table comes from immunoSEQ multiplex PCR, and its TCRdb copy is limited to in-frame clones, with some not included. The sample yields around 70,000 clones, about 94% seen once. The data were obtained in a study of technical replicates of blood from a handful of donors. J is TRBJ1-1 and V is TRBV6-1; 9 positions match TRBD1. This clonotype originated in a human donor in good health. What was sequenced was T cells isolated from PBMCs. The CDR3 here is CASSERDRVLFAFF. CDR3 DNA sequence: TGTGCCAGCAGTGAAAGGGACAGGGTTCTATTTGCTTTCTTT.